This is a list of T cell receptor beta chains from one sample in a study of long-term antiretroviral therapy in people with HIV. Assay used: immunoSEQ multiplex PCR; TCRdb lists only in-frame clones, some missing. The sample consists of roughly 28,000 clones, over 90% of them appearing once. The input for sequencing was unsorted PBMCs, taken 6.2 years after starting antiretroviral therapy. These receptors were taken from a man aged 40-55 years with HIV. The CDR3 runs from the conserved cysteine through the conserved F or W. D genes are given only for firm matches. Clone size appears in some rows only: once, few, many, or a class for an expanded clone.

V: TRBV5-1
size: .
D: TRBD2
J: TRBJ2-5
DNA: TGCGCCAGCAGCAGCCGACTAGCGGAGTTAGGCGAGACCCAGTACTTC
CDR3: CASSSRLAELGETQYF

V: TRBV7-9
size: .
D: TRBD1
J: TRBJ2-1
DNA: TGTGCCAGCAGCCTGCAAAGGACAGGGGCCGATGAGCAGTTCTTC
CDR3: CASSLQRTGADEQFF

V: TRBV14
size: .
D: TRBD1
J: TRBJ2-2
DNA: TGTGCCAGCAGCCAAGTGACAGGGGTTAACACCGGGGAGCTGTTTTTT
CDR3: CASSQVTGVNTGELFF

V: TRBV25-1
size: once
D: .
J: TRBJ2-2
DNA: TGTGCCAGCAGTGATGTGTTTGCCGGGGAGCTGTTTTTT
CDR3: CASSDVFAGELFF

V: TRBV6-1
size: .
D: .
J: TRBJ1-2
DNA: TGTGCCAGCAGTAAACAGGTCGCCTATGGCTACACCTTC
CDR3: CASSKQVAYGYTF

V: TRBV30
size: .
D: .
J: TRBJ1-1
DNA: TGTGCCTGGGCAAGGGAAAGCGGTACTGAAGCTTTCTTT
CDR3: CAWARESGTEAFF

V: TRBV30
size: .
D: TRBD1
J: TRBJ2-5
DNA: TGTGCCTGGACGGATTCGCCGGGACAGCGGTGGACCCAGTACTTC
CDR3: CAWTDSPGQRWTQYF

V: TRBV5-5
size: .
D: .
J: TRBJ2-7
DNA: TGTGCCAGCAGCTTACAGGCCTTCGGGGAGCAGTACTTC
CDR3: CASSLQAFGEQYF

V: TRBV21-1
size: .
D: .
J: TRBJ1-5
DNA: TGTGCCAGCAGCAAAGGAGGCGGCAATCAGCCCCAGCATTTT
CDR3: CASSKGGGNQPQHF

V: TRBV5-1
size: once
D: TRBD1
J: TRBJ1-2
DNA: TGCGCCAGCAGCCCTAGGACAGGCCTACTTGACTATGGCTACACCTTC
CDR3: CASSPRTGLLDYGYTF

V: TRBV6-1
size: once
D: .
J: TRBJ1-5
DNA: TGTGCCAGCAGTGGGACAGACTATAGCAATCAGCCCCAGCATTTT
CDR3: CASSGTDYSNQPQHF

V: TRBV7-3
size: .
D: TRBD2
J: TRBJ2-1
DNA: TGTGCCAGCAGCTATAGCGGGGGGTCCTACAATGAGCAGTTCTTC
CDR3: CASSYSGGSYNEQFF

V: TRBV19
size: .
D: .
J: TRBJ2-1
DNA: TGTGCCAGTAGTAACGTAGGGGCCTTACTCAATGAGCAGTTCTTC
CDR3: CASSNVGALLNEQFF

V: TRBV5-1
size: .
D: .
J: TRBJ2-1
DNA: TGCGCCAGCAGCTCCCCCGGGGAATCCTACAATGAGCAGTTCTTC
CDR3: CASSSPGESYNEQFF

V: TRBV29-1
size: .
D: TRBD2
J: TRBJ2-1
DNA: TGCAGCGCTCCCACTAGCGGGGGGGCTGAGCAGTTCTTC
CDR3: CSAPTSGGAEQFF

V: TRBV28
size: .
D: .
J: TRBJ2-7
DNA: TGTGCCAGCAGCCCCGGGGCTAGAGAGTACTTC
CDR3: CASSPGAREYF

V: TRBV6-5
size: .
D: TRBD1
J: TRBJ2-4
DNA: TGTGCCAGCAGTTACGGGGGACAGGCCAAAAACATTCAGTACTTC
CDR3: CASSYGGQAKNIQYF

V: TRBV2
size: .
D: TRBD2
J: TRBJ2-1
DNA: TGTGCCAGCATTAGCGGGGACAATGAGCAGTTCTTC
CDR3: CASISGDNEQFF

V: TRBV29-1
size: .
D: .
J: TRBJ1-1
DNA: TGCAGCGTGGGGGGGATAACTGAAGCTTTCTTT
CDR3: CSVGGITEAFF

V: TRBV29-1
size: .
D: .
J: TRBJ2-1
DNA: TGCAGCGTTCTCCGGGGTGAGCAGTTCTTC
CDR3: CSVLRGEQFF

V: TRBV9
size: .
D: TRBD1
J: TRBJ1-1
DNA: TGTGCCAGCCAGGGGGCTTTGGACACTGAAGCTTTCTTT
CDR3: CASQGALDTEAFF

V: TRBV27
size: .
D: .
J: TRBJ1-1
DNA: TGTGCCAGCAGTTTTAGTAGAGCAGGGAACACTGAAGCTTTCTTT
CDR3: CASSFSRAGNTEAFF

V: TRBV6-1
size: .
D: .
J: TRBJ2-1
DNA: TGTGCCAGCAGTGGAACTCCAGGTTGGAATGAGCAGTTCTTC
CDR3: CASSGTPGWNEQFF

V: TRBV19
size: .
D: TRBD1
J: TRBJ2-7
DNA: TGTGCCAGTAGTGCCAAAAAACAAGGGGGCTACTACGAGCAGTACTTC
CDR3: CASSAKKQGGYYEQYF

V: TRBV19
size: .
D: TRBD1
J: TRBJ2-5
DNA: TGTGCCAGTAGTGAAGGACAGGGAAGAGAGACCCAGTACTTC
CDR3: CASSEGQGRETQYF

V: TRBV19
size: .
D: .
J: TRBJ2-2
DNA: TGTGCCAGTAGTCTTGGGCTCCAACGGGACACCGGGGAGCTGTTTTTT
CDR3: CASSLGLQRDTGELFF

V: TRBV5-8
size: .
D: .
J: TRBJ2-7
DNA: TGTGCCAGCAGCTCCCTAGGCGCCATGGACAGCCGTAGCTCCTACGAGCAGTACTTC
CDR3: CASSSLGAMDSRSSYEQYF

V: TRBV19
size: few
D: TRBD1
J: TRBJ2-5
DNA: TGTGCCAGTAGCACCGAGGGGACAGGGGATCAGACCCAGTACTTC
CDR3: CASSTEGTGDQTQYF

V: TRBV15
size: .
D: .
J: TRBJ2-7
DNA: TGTGCCACCAGCAGAGTTGCAGGGGCTATTTACGAGCAGTACTTC
CDR3: CATSRVAGAIYEQYF

V: TRBV6-1
size: .
D: .
J: TRBJ2-7
DNA: TGTGCCAGCAGGCCGGGGTTTGGCGAGCAGTACTTC
CDR3: CASRPGFGEQYF

V: TRBV5-4
size: .
D: .
J: TRBJ2-7
DNA: TGTGCCAGCAGCCCGCGGGACGCCTGGGGGGTCGAGCAGTACTTC
CDR3: CASSPRDAWGVEQYF

V: TRBV4-3
size: .
D: TRBD1
J: TRBJ2-7
DNA: TGCGCCAGCAGCTGGGGGAACAGGGGAGCCTACGAGCAGTACTTC
CDR3: CASSWGNRGAYEQYF

V: TRBV2
size: .
D: TRBD1
J: TRBJ2-7
DNA: TGTGCCACCAAGGGGGCCGAGCCCTACGAGCAGTACTTC
CDR3: CATKGAEPYEQYF

V: TRBV19
size: .
D: .
J: TRBJ1-1
DNA: TGTGCCAGTAGTAATGGACACCAGAACACTGAAGCTTTCTTT
CDR3: CASSNGHQNTEAFF

V: TRBV27
size: .
D: .
J: TRBJ1-3
DNA: TGTGCCAGCAGTTTCCTACAGGGAAACACCATATATTTT
CDR3: CASSFLQGNTIYF

V: TRBV10-1
size: once
D: .
J: TRBJ2-7
DNA: TGCGCCAGCAGTGAAGGGGGTTCCTACGAGCAGTACTTC
CDR3: CASSEGGSYEQYF

V: TRBV14
size: few
D: .
J: TRBJ2-3
DNA: TGTGCCAGCAGCCAAGCCGGCCTCCTCGATACGCAGTATTTT
CDR3: CASSQAGLLDTQYF

V: TRBV28
size: .
D: .
J: TRBJ1-1
DNA: TGTGCCAGCACAACCGCCACCACTGAAGCTTTCTTT
CDR3: CASTTATTEAFF